Listed here is a single T cell receptor (beta chain). The data are from a study of blood T cell repertoires in COVID-19. About the research overall: COVID-19 samples from acute and convalescent phases originated in the United States, Italy and Spain. The analysed material was cDNA or gDNA that came from T cells, B-cell-depleted T cells, or PBMCs.

Under the authors' procedure: Counts of nucleated cells, estimated from reference gene primer amplification, were obtained. Here immunoSEQ multiplex PCR was the method, and the copy in TCRdb shows in-frame clones only, minus some. V, J and clone size reflect that table, while D and trimming were determined from the DNA. Here the sample spans about 160,000 clones, roughly 89% being singletons. The CDR3 sequence is 16 residues long. CDR1 MGHRA and CDR2 YSYEKL come from the germline V gene. The germline V and J ends were trimmed by 2 bases and 2 bases, with 15 bases remaining between them. Material for sequencing was peripheral blood. The rearrangement links TRBV4-1 to TRBJ1-2, with D tentatively TRBD1 (5 bases). This sequence originates from a woman aged 55-70 years who had recovered from COVID-19. Here the CDR3 DNA reads TGCGCCAGCAGCCAATCTAGGGGAGGGTCGAACTATGGCTACACCTTC. This translates into CASSQSRGGSNYGYTF.